These T cell receptor beta chains were read from a single sample in a study of cytomegalovirus exposure and HLA in healthy donors. Assay used: immunoSEQ multiplex PCR; TCRdb lists only in-frame clones, some missing. In the table there are about 94,000 clones, 50% to 75% of which are singletons. The sequenced sample was PBMCs. These receptors were obtained from a man under 40 in good health and CMV-seronegative. The conserved cysteine and the conserved F or W are not part of the CDR3 here. Each record gives: clone size, J gene, V gene, CDR3 protein. Some rows mark clone size as missing; the rest say once, few, many or name a class of expanded clone.

abundance: .
j_gene: TRBJ2-1
v_gene: TRBV27
CDR3aa: ASSWPPVSSYNEQF

abundance: few
j_gene: TRBJ2-6
v_gene: TRBV9
CDR3aa: ASSLGGSGANVLT

abundance: .
j_gene: TRBJ2-1
v_gene: TRBV5-1
CDR3aa: ASSSRAGNSYNEQF

abundance: .
j_gene: TRBJ2-7
v_gene: TRBV7-3
CDR3aa: ASSLAGGAPTEEQY

abundance: .
j_gene: TRBJ2-7
v_gene: TRBV10-3
CDR3aa: AISEEGRSYEQY

abundance: few
j_gene: TRBJ1-3
v_gene: TRBV5-1
CDR3aa: ASSFLWTGSNSGNTIY

abundance: few
j_gene: TRBJ2-6
v_gene: TRBV5-1
CDR3aa: ASSPVSGANVLT

abundance: .
j_gene: TRBJ2-1
v_gene: TRBV6-5
CDR3aa: ASSYSAGTDEQF

abundance: few
j_gene: TRBJ1-4
v_gene: TRBV4-1
CDR3aa: ASSQARTVEKLF

abundance: .
j_gene: TRBJ2-2
v_gene: TRBV25-1
CDR3aa: ASSSSGEPNTGELF

abundance: .
j_gene: TRBJ2-1
v_gene: TRBV13
CDR3aa: ASSLASGVYNEQF

abundance: .
j_gene: TRBJ2-5
v_gene: TRBV9
CDR3aa: ASSVEMGQLLETQY

abundance: few
j_gene: TRBJ1-2
v_gene: TRBV4-2
CDR3aa: ASSQDSGDNYGYT

abundance: few
j_gene: .
v_gene: TRBV23-1
CDR3aa: ASSQQGQVGPRNEQY

abundance: .
j_gene: TRBJ2-3
v_gene: TRBV27
CDR3aa: ASSLRSTGQASTDTQY

abundance: .
j_gene: TRBJ1-3
v_gene: TRBV5-1
CDR3aa: ASSLGQAGNTIY

abundance: .
j_gene: TRBJ1-2
v_gene: TRBV10-2
CDR3aa: ASSWGFGQPGYT

abundance: .
j_gene: TRBJ2-5
v_gene: TRBV9
CDR3aa: ASSPFWGGLETQY

abundance: few
j_gene: TRBJ2-7
v_gene: TRBV21-1
CDR3aa: ASSRPRRGTPYEQY

abundance: .
j_gene: TRBJ2-7
v_gene: TRBV6-4
CDR3aa: AIIPGQRSSYEQY

abundance: few
j_gene: TRBJ2-3
v_gene: TRBV4-1
CDR3aa: ASSQSIGDTDTQY